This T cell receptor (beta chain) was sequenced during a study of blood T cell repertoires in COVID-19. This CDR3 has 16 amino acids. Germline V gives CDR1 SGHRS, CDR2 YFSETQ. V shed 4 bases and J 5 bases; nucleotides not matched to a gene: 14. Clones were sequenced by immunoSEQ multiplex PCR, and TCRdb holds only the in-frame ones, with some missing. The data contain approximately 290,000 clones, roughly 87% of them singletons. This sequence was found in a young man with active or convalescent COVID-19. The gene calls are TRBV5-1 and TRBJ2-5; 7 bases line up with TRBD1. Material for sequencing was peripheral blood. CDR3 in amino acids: CASSQTLPGGKETQYF. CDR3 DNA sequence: TGCGCCAGCAGCCAGACCTTGCCAGGGGGAAAGGAGACCCAGTACTTC.